This T cell receptor (beta chain) was recorded in a study of blood T cell repertoires in COVID-19. Turning to the study itself: The United States, Italy and Spain provided the acute and convalescent COVID-19 samples.

V was clipped by 0 bases and J by 8 bases, with 12 bases between them. Germline V gives CDR1 KGHDR, CDR2 SFDVKD. The CDR3 is made up of 14 amino acids. Method: immunoSEQ multiplex PCR; TCRdb's copy keeps in-frame clones and lacks some. This sample carries 100,000 or so clones, about 89% of them seen once, and the ten largest clones take roughly 17%. Sample: peripheral blood. The chain links TRBV24-1 to TRBJ1-2, with D unresolved. The TCR sequence derives from a man over 45 with acute or convalescent COVID-19. Written as DNA, the CDR3 is TGTGCCACCAGTGATTTGGCAGGAACGAGCGGCTACACCTTC. Amino acid sequence: CATSDLAGTSGYTF.